This TCR beta chain was recorded in a study of beta chain features in type 1 diabetes. Reverse transcription of all isolated RNA meant that expressed TCRB transcripts were sequenced. The assay was immunoSEQ multiplex PCR, and TCRdb's table has in-frame clones only and misses some. The sample carries about 620,000 clones, less than 20% recorded once. Overall study findings and caveats: A moderate, significant TCRB CDR3 shortening appeared in type 1 diabetes across four CD4+ subsets. Type 1 diabetes patients had VDJ junctions that carried fewer insertions and more deletions.

Every donor had blood drawn once into heparin, around 120 mL on average. Sorted CD4+ subsets: naive, central memory, regulatory, stem cell-like memory (CD45RO/CCR7/CD25/CD127/CD95/CD27 panel). As regards this clone: No antigen is known for it.

The CDR3 consists of 13 residues. The V gene lost 4 bases and the J gene lost 5 bases, with 8 bases spanning the gap. Germline CDR1 reads MNHEY; CDR2 reads SMNVEV (reference sequence). The clonotype comes from a man aged 18 to 29 in good health. The chain is built from TRBV27 and TRBJ1-4; D gene unclear. The sample was naive CD4+ T cells from blood. CDR3 region: CASSWAANEKLFF. The CDR3 DNA sequence: TGTGCCAGCAGTTGGGCAGCCAATGAAAAACTGTTTTTT. Looking up the rest from reference TRBV27 and TRBJ1-4 gives the full variable domain: EAQVTQNPRYLITVTGKKLTVTCSQNMNHEYMSWYRQDPGLGLRQIYYSMNVEVTDKGDVPEGYKVSRKEKRNFPLILESPSPNQTSLYFCASSWAANEKLFFGSGTQLSVL.